This T cell receptor beta chain was recovered during a study of a mutant IDH1 vaccine in newly diagnosed glioma (dated by TCRdb to 2020 to 2022). Background for the entire study: Of the 25 to 40 treated patients, approximately 62% were male and about 40% were female, and the mean age was approximately 41 years. For exploratory analyses, longitudinal TCRB deep sequencing was carried out in around 26 treated patients wherever samples were available. Six visits were used for peripheral blood collection: V03 (baseline), V05, V07, V10, V12 and V13. Prior to enrollment, standard therapy consisting of radiotherapy alone, temozolomide alone, or radiochemotherapy with temozolomide had been administered to patients, with the combination being received by most patients. Study-wide findings and limitations: It was noted by the authors that analyses of patient blood samples could not be reproduced owing to sample limitations. Pseudoprogression seemed to be unrelated to changes in the top peripheral T cell clonotypes found by TCRB sequencing. Selection of PBMC samples for TCRB deep sequencing was based on availability. Immune responses induced by the vaccine were seen in approximately 93% of patients across multiple MHC alleles.

Receptors were amplified or captured by the immunoSEQ multiplex PCR assay. Rearranged TCR beta chain sequences were amplified using the hsTCRB Kit according to the manufacturer's protocol. Sequencing of TCRB libraries was carried out on an Illumina MiSeq. In the original analysis: The kit vendor's proprietary platform handled demultiplexing, trimming and gene mapping. TCRdb carries this immuneACCESS record with in-frame sequences only. Its versions omit some clonotypes, under half of them owing to an unresolved V gene in the studies checked, with the rest unexplained. V and J calls and clone size come straight from that table; D and trimming were deduced from the DNA. For this sample the table gives around 89,000 clones, of which roughly 80% were detected only once. 7.4% of the sample belongs to the ten largest clones. A few counts support this clone. The antigen this receptor binds is unknown. Qualities for individual bases were not recorded, and no much larger clone is one base off.

The time point label here, explained by the study, means: baseline, week 1 (first vaccination visit). Explained via the paper, the treatment or condition label denotes: pre-vaccination baseline after standard-of-care therapy. Donors had newly diagnosed WHO grade 3 or 4 IDH1-mutant astrocytomas with loss of nuclear ATRX. The samples were drawn from NOA16, a multicentre, single-arm, open-label phase I trial in Germany that tested a mutant IDH1 peptide vaccine in humans for the first time. For immunogenicity testing, the blood drawn at visit V03 was used as the baseline sample. Genomic DNA for TCRB sequencing was extracted from EDTA blood using the DNeasy Blood and Tissue Kit. From the cysteine up to the phenylalanine, the CDR3 has a length of 15 residues. Just CDR3 DNA is preserved here, 45 bases in frame from base 1. At the junction V is shortened by 2 bases and J by 0 bases, with 8 bases in between. The germline V gene provides CDR1 SGHDT and CDR2 YYEEEE.

The sequence came from a woman between 45 and 60 years old with glioma. Recombination joined TRBV5-6 with TRBJ2-2; the D gene assignment is ambiguous. Sequencing was performed on PBMCs, taken from a glioma patient treated with radiotherapy, temozolomide or both. Here the CDR3 is given as CASSFGGTNTGELFF. The bases read TGTGCCAGCAGCTTTGGCGGCACGAACACCGGGGAGCTGTTTTTT. The variable domain in full, with residues beyond the CDR3 obtained from the reference TRBV5-6 and TRBJ2-2 genes, is DAGVTQSPTHLIKTRGQQVTLRCSPKSGHDTVSWYQQALGQGPQFIFQYYEEEERQRGNFPDRFSGHQFPNYSSELNVNALLLGDSALYLCASSFGGTNTGELFFGEGSRLTVL.